This T cell receptor (beta chain) was obtained from a study of blood T cell repertoires in COVID-19. Study overall: PBMCs, B-cell-depleted T cells, or T cells were the source of the cDNA or gDNA that made up the material.

Authors' analysis steps: From reference gene primer amplification, estimates of nucleated cell counts were derived. Libraries were prepared by immunoSEQ multiplex PCR; TCRdb keeps only in-frame clonotypes and omits some of them. The V and J calls and clone size are taken from that table; D and trimming were inferred from the DNA. The sample has about 190,000 clones; more than 75% are singletons. Germline V gene sequence: CDR1 MNHNY, CDR2 SVGAGI (reference sequence). This CDR3 contains 15 residues. Germline trimming cut 6 bases from V and 5 bases from J; bases unmatched to any gene: 9. Sequenced: peripheral blood. This TCR came from a woman between 70 and 85 years old with COVID-19, enrolled during active disease. J is TRBJ2-2 and V is TRBV6-6; 7 bases match TRBD2. Here the CDR3 DNA reads TGTGCCAGCAGCCGCCGGGAGGTGGGGACCGGGGAGCTGTTTTTT. Translating gives CASSRREVGTGELFF.